The clone carrying this T cell receptor beta chain was observed a few times. The sample is drawn from a study of blood T cells in healthy people across ages. PCR was performed a second time for roughly 7 to 11 cycles using a sample-barcoded 5' primer and a J-beta primer mix. TCRdb reprocessed the 5' RACE reads with MiXCR, giving one entry per CDR3 protein. This sample carries 920,000 or so distinct CDR3 sequences, 40% to 55% of them seen once, and the ten largest clones take about 20%. The CDR3 contains 16 residues. The germline V gene encodes CDR1 LGHDT and CDR2 YNNKEL (reference sequence). Trimming left V 1 base short and J 3 bases short, with 13 bases between.

The V and J genes are TRBV3-1 and TRBJ1-5; D unresolved. Sequencing was carried out using blood. This clonotype was obtained from a woman aged 60-75 years in good health. The chain's CDR3 is CASSQGSPSTNQPQHF. The CDR3 DNA reads as TGTGCCAGCAGCCAAGGTTCACCGTCTACCAATCAGCCCCAGCATTTT.